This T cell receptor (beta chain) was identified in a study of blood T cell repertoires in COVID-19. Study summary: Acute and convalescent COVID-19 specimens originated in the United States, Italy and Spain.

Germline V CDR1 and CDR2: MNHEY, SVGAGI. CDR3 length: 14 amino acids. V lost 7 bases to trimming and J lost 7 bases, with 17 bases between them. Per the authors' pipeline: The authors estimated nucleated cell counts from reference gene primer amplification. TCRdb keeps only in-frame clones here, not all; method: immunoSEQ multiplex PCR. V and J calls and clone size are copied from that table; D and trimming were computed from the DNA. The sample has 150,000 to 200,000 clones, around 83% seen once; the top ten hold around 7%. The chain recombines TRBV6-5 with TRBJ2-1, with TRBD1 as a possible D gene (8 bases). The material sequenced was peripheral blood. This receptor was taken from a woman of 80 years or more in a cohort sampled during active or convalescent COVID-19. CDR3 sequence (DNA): TGTGCCAGCAACAACAGGGGGGGTAGTAATGAGCAGTTCTTC. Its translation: CASNNRGGSNEQFF.